The 19 T cell receptor beta chains below all came from one sample that was sequenced in a study of CXCR3-negative and CXCR3-positive naive CD8 T cells. The authors made the TRB cDNA libraries by 5' RACE using UMI labels. TCRdb reprocessed the 5' RACE reads, with one entry per CDR3 protein and no DNA. The sample's table shows fewer than 90,000 distinct CDR3 sequences. Sequenced: naive CXCR3- CD8+ T cells from blood. The subset: CD45RO-CCR7+CD27+CD95- naive CD8+ T cells lacking CXCR3 (TNR3-). The receptors shown here come from a human donor in good health. Some clones in this sample may be carry-over from other donors' samples.

This sequence joins TRBV29-1 and TRBJ2-2; TCRdb returns TRBD1, unconfirmable since there is no DNA. From germline, CDR1 is SQVTM and CDR2 ANQGSEA. The CDR3 totals 13 residues. CDR3 in amino acids: CSVRGGNTGELFF.

The chain couples TRBV5-1 to TRBJ2-3. The V gene's germline CDR1 is SGHRS and CDR2 YFSETQ. The CDR3 covers 14 residues. The CDR3 region is CASSLVYSTDTQYF.

The V and J genes are TRBV12-3 or TRBV12-4 and TRBJ2-2. This CDR3 contains 12 residues. The CDR3 region is CASSPAVGELFF.

This rearrangement joins TRBV28 to TRBJ1-5. The germline V gene encodes CDR1 MDHEN and CDR2 SYDVKM. CDR3 length: 14 residues. The CDR3 loop reads CASSWAGLNQPQHF.

The chain recombines TRBV7-9 with TRBJ2-3. The CDR3 is 13 residues long. From germline, CDR1 is SEHNR and CDR2 FQNEAQ (reference sequence). CDR3 protein: CASSHVWTDTQYF.

V gene TRBV29-1 combines with J gene TRBJ2-1; TCRdb's D call of TRBD1 is untestable without DNA. The CDR3 is made up of 14 amino acids. Germline assignment: CDR1 SQVTM and CDR2 ANQGSEA. This CDR3 is CSVQTGANYNEQFF.

This sequence joins TRBV6-2 or TRBV6-3 and TRBJ2-7. The CDR3 contains 15 residues. In germline, CDR1 is MNHEY, CDR2 SVGEGT. CDR3 sequence: CASSRHPDRSYEQYF.

The gene calls are TRBV7-9 and TRBJ2-7. Germline lookup yields CDR1 SEHNR and CDR2 FQNEAQ (reference sequence). This CDR3 has 12 residues. The CDR3 sequence: CASSSYLGEQYF.

The chain uses TRBV27 and TRBJ2-1; TCRdb selects TRBD1, and the lack of DNA leaves this call unchecked. In germline, CDR1 is MNHEY, CDR2 SMNVEV (reference sequence). The length of the CDR3 is 13 residues. The CDR3 loop reads CASSSQQGSEQFF.

The CDR3 protein is CSVEAGTNTGELFF. This sequence joins TRBV29-1 and TRBJ2-2. The CDR3 covers 14 residues. Germline V gene data show CDR1 as SQVTM and CDR2 as ANQGSEA.

The CDR3 here is CASSLTAASGRLEETQYF. The chain has TRBV7-3 and TRBJ2-5; TCRdb returns TRBD2, unconfirmable since there is no DNA. The CDR3 is 18 residues long. Germline V CDR1 and CDR2: SGHTA, FQGTGA.

The chain recombines TRBV29-1 with TRBJ2-2; TCRdb picks TRBD1, but there is no DNA to check that call. This CDR3 contains 13 residues. CDR1 and CDR2 from the germline V gene are SQVTM and ANQGSEA. The CDR3: CSVEPRRTGELFF.

This chain joins TRBV28 and TRBJ1-6; TCRdb names TRBD1, which stays unverified in the absence of DNA. The CDR3 loop spans 16 amino acids. Germline loops: CDR1 MDHEN, CDR2 SYDVKM. CDR3 region: CASRTNRASYNSPLHF.

This rearrangement joins TRBV6-6 to TRBJ2-3. CDR3 length: 14 residues. The germline CDR1 and CDR2 sequences are MNHNY and SVGAGI (reference sequence). CDR3 amino acids: CASETGSGTDTQYF.

The chain uses TRBV13 and TRBJ2-7; the TCRdb call, TRBD1, lacks DNA for checking. Germline values: CDR1 PRHDT, CDR2 FYEKMQ (reference sequence). The CDR3 is made up of 13 amino acids. CDR3 sequence reads: CASSRDQGYEQYF. Together with reference TRBV13 and TRBJ2-7, the CDR3 gives the full variable domain: AAGVIQSPRHLIKEKRETATLKCYPIPRHDTVYWYQQGPGQDPQFLISFYEKMQSDKGSIPDRFSAQQFSDYHSELNMSSLELGDSALYFCASSRDQGYEQYFGPGTRLTVT.

This chain joins TRBV27 and TRBJ2-7; the D call from TCRdb, TRBD2, cannot be confirmed without DNA. This CDR3 contains 16 residues. The germline CDR1 and CDR2 sequences are MNHEY and SMNVEV (reference sequence). The CDR3: CASSLGLAGGSYEQYF.

CDR3 amino acids: CASSRRFWTDTDTQYF. The J gene is TRBJ2-3, the V gene TRBV3-1; TCRdb's D call of TRBD2 is untestable without DNA. In germline, CDR1 is LGHDT, CDR2 YNNKEL (reference sequence). The CDR3 runs to 16 residues.

This chain joins TRBV5-1 and TRBJ1-2. CDR1 is SGHRS and CDR2 is YFSETQ in the germline V gene. CDR3 size: 15 residues. The CDR3 reads CASSLSVSRSHGYTF.

The chain is built from TRBV10-3 and TRBJ2-2; TCRdb's D call of TRBD2 is untestable without DNA. The CDR3 loop spans 15 amino acids. Germline V gene sequence: CDR1 ENHRY, CDR2 SYGVKD. The CDR3 sequence is CAIPSGGASAGELFF.